This T cell receptor beta chain was captured in a study of T cell repertoires in cytomegalovirus infection. Study details: From public TCR beta signatures came an indication of both CMV infection and matching HLA type.

This clonotype appeared many times. The V gene's germline CDR1 is MDHEN and CDR2 SYDVKM. This CDR3 spans 13 amino acids. Trimming left V 3 bases short and J 3 bases short, with 3 bases between. TCRdb fed the reads into MiXCR, producing one record per CDR3 protein. The sample records under 200,000 distinct CDR3 sequences, 8.5% to 10% being singletons. Material: PBMCs. The chain recombines TRBV28 with TRBJ2-6; D gene unclear. The sequence was obtained from a human donor in good health (CMV status not recorded). Some clones in this sample may be carry-over from other donors' samples. This chain's CDR3 is CASSLLGANVLTF. CDR3 DNA sequence: TGTGCCAGCAGTTTGCTTGGGGCCAACGTCCTGACTTTC.